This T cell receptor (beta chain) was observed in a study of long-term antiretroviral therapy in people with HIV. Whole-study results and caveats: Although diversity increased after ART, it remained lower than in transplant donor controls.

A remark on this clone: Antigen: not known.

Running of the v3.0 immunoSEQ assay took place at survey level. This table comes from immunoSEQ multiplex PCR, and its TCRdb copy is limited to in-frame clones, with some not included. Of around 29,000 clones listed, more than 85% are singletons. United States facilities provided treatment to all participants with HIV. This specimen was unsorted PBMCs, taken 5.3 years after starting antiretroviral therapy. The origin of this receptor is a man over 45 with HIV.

CDR3 nucleotide sequence: TGTGCCAGCATGGCCCCGAGGAGCGAAGACTATGGCTACACCTTC. Protein product: CASMAPRSEDYGYTF. The chain uses TRBV2 and TRBJ1-2, with D hard to call. Germline CDR1 SNHLY, CDR2 FYNNEI. V lost 7 bases to trimming and J lost 3 bases, with 18 bases between them. The CDR3 has 15 amino acids.